Each of the 4 T cell receptor beta chains below was sequenced from the same sample in a study of T cell responses to AZD1222 COVID-19 vaccine. Profiling relied on immunoSEQ multiplex PCR, and the TCRdb table lists in-frame clones only, not all of them. Of 90,000 to 120,000 clones detected, 70% to 90% appear once; the ten largest clones hold approximately 4.8%. Sequences were derived from peripheral blood, sampled 28 days after the second AZD1222 dose. Receptor source: an adult who received the AZD1222 COVID-19 vaccine.

This chain uses TRBV28 with TRBJ1-5, with no clear D. CDR1 is MDHEN and CDR2 is SYDVKM in the germline V gene. Trimming removed 5 bases at V and 7 bases at J, with 6 bases between. This CDR3 is built from 11 residues. Here the CDR3 DNA reads TGTGCCAGCAGTACTCTGCAGCCCCAGCATTTT. As protein: CASSTLQPQHF.

Only one count was recorded for this clone. The rearrangement joins TRBV13 to TRBJ2-3; maybe TRBD2 (7 bases). This CDR3 has 15 residues. The germline V gene encodes CDR1 PRHDT and CDR2 FYEKMQ (reference sequence). Trimming shortened V by 5 bases and J by 0 bases, and 12 bases separated the two germline ends. This CDR3 is CASSVAGASTDTQYF. The CDR3 nucleotides are TGTGCCAGCAGCGTCGCGGGGGCAAGCACAGATACGCAGTATTTT.

The rearrangement uses TRBV6-2 or TRBV6-3 and TRBJ1-4; 7 positions agree with TRBD1. The germline V gene has CDR1 MNHEY and CDR2 SVGEGT. This CDR3 spans 14 amino acids. V gave up 7 bases and J gave up 6 bases; unmatched junction bases: 8. The CDR3 nucleotides are TGTGCCAGCATCCCAGGGGGGTATGATGAAAAACTGTTTTTT. This gives the protein CASIPGGYDEKLFF.

The chain employs TRBV5-4 and TRBJ1-2; no firm D call. The CDR3 is 14 residues long. Trimming removed 4 bases at V and 6 bases at J, with 16 bases between. Germline-derived CDR1 and CDR2 are SGHNT and YYREEE (reference sequence). The DNA of the CDR3 is TGTGCCAGCAGCCCCCGCGGCTTATTGAATGGCTACACCTTC. This gives the protein CASSPRGLLNGYTF.